The next 6 T cell receptor beta chains were all read from a single sample in a study of OX40 agonist ivuxolimab in advanced cancers. Profiled with immunoSEQ multiplex PCR; TCRdb holds only in-frame clones, not every one. The sample consists of some 100,000 clones, around nine tenths of them appearing once. The sequencing here drew on CD4+ or CD8+ T cells sorted from blood, taken in a trial of the OX40 agonist ivuxolimab. The receptors stem from an adult with an advanced solid tumor such as melanoma, head and neck, liver or kidney cancer.

This chain links TRBV5-4 with TRBJ2-7; the D gene is possibly TRBD2 (5 bases). Germline assignment: CDR1 SGHNT and CDR2 YYREEE (reference sequence). The CDR3 totals 15 residues. Trimming cost V 3 bases and J 5 bases, with 18 bases left between them. Written as DNA, the CDR3 is TGTGCCAGCAGCTCTGGTCGGGGATTTGTCAACGAGCAGTACTTC. Its protein is CASSSGRGFVNEQYF.

This clone appeared once. This chain joins TRBV19 and TRBJ2-3, with a tentative D call TRBD1 (5 bases). This CDR3 is built from 14 residues. Germline CDR1 LNHDA, CDR2 SQIVND (reference sequence). V lost 6 bases and J lost 2, with 12 bases in between. In nucleotides, the CDR3 is TGTGCCAGTAGCGAACAGGCAGTCACAGATACGCAGTATTTT. This translates into CASSEQAVTDTQYF.

This rearrangement joins TRBV5-1 to TRBJ2-7; D unclear. The V gene's germline CDR1 is SGHRS and CDR2 YFSETQ. The CDR3 is made up of 13 amino acids. V was cut by 0 bases and J by 2 bases, with 6 bases left in between. In DNA, the CDR3 is TGCGCCAGCAGCTTGGTAGAAACCTACGAGCAGTACTTC. Its protein is CASSLVETYEQYF.

The rearrangement uses TRBV11-2 and TRBJ2-7, with 8 bases aligning to TRBD2. The CDR3 extends over 14 amino acids. Germline V gene lookup returns CDR1 SGHAT and CDR2 FQNNGV. The V segment lost 7 bases and the J segment 4 bases; nucleotides outside the gene matches: 9. CDR3 protein: CASTPTSGPYEQYF. CDR3 bases: TGTGCCAGCACCCCTACTAGCGGACCTTACGAGCAGTACTTC. The variable domain in full, with the rest retrieved from reference TRBV11-2 and TRBJ2-7, is EAGVAQSPRYKIIEKRQSVAFWCNPISGHATLYWYQQILGQGPKLLIQFQNNGVVDDSQLPKDRFSAERLKGVDSTLKIQPAKLEDSAVYLCASTPTSGPYEQYFGPGTRLTVT.

V is TRBV7-9 and J is TRBJ2-7; D unresolved. V lost 3 bases and J 6 bases, leaving 12 bases between the germline ends. Germline CDR1 and CDR2: SEHNR and FQNEAQ (reference sequence). This CDR3 has 13 amino acids. CDR3 coding DNA: TGTGCCAGCAGCTTGATTACATTGGGCGAGCAGTACTTC. Its translation: CASSLITLGEQYF. Full variable domain (missing parts from reference TRBV7-9 and TRBJ2-7): DTGVSQNPRHKITKRGQNVTFRCDPISEHNRLYWYRQTLGQGPEFLTYFQNEAQLEKSRLLSDRFSAERPKGSFSTLEIQRTEQGDSAMYLCASSLITLGEQYFGPGTRLTVT.

This clone was seen once. J is TRBJ2-7 and V is TRBV6-6; the match to TRBD2 covers 11 bases. Germline-derived CDR1 and CDR2 are MNHNY and SVGAGI (reference sequence). The CDR3 runs 14 residues. V trimming: 4 bases; J trimming: 5 bases; junction bases outside the gene matches: 4. CDR3 DNA sequence: TGTGCCAGCAGTTTTAGCGGGAGGGCAGACGAGCAGTACTTC. Encoded protein: CASSFSGRADEQYF.